This TCR beta chain was obtained from a study of blood T cell repertoires in COVID-19. Assay: immunoSEQ multiplex PCR; the TCRdb copy retains only in-frame clones and omits some. The top ten clones hold 7% of a sample with roughly 160,000 clones, about 86% of them seen once. The germline gives CDR1 LNHDA, CDR2 SQIVND (reference sequence). Trimming stripped 7 bases from V and 2 bases from J, with 18 bases between. The CDR3 runs to 15 residues. The sequenced material came from peripheral blood. The chain links TRBV19 to TRBJ2-7; weak D call: TRBD2 (6 bases). This receptor was obtained from a middle-aged man with active or convalescent COVID-19. The CDR3 protein is CASTLRRGWTYEQYF. As DNA, the CDR3 is TGTGCCAGTACCCTAAGGAGGGGATGGACCTACGAGCAGTACTTC.